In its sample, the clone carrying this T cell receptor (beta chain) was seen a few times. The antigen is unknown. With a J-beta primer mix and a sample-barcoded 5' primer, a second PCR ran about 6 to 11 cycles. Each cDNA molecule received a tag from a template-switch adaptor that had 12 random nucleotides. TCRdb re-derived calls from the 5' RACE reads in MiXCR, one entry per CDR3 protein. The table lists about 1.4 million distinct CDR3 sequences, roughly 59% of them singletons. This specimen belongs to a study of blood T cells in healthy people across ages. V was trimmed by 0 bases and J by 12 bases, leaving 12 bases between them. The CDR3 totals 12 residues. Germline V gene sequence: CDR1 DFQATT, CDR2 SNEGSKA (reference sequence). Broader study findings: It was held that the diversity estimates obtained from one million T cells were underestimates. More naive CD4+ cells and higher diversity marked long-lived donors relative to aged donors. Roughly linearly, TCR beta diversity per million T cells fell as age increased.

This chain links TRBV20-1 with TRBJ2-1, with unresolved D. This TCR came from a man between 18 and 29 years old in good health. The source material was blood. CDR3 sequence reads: CSARDWGNRQFF. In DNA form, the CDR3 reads TGCAGTGCTAGAGATTGGGGTAATCGGCAGTTCTTC.